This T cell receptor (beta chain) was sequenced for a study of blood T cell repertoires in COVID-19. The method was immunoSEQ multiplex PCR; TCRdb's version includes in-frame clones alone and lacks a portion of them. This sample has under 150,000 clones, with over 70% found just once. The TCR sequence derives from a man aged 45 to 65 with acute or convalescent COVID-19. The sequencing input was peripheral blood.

The DNA of the CDR3 is TGTGCCAGCAGCCAAGATCCTGCGGGGGGTGGCACAGATACGCAGTATTTT. This encodes CASSQDPAGGGTDTQYF. V is TRBV4-2 and J is TRBJ2-3; 8 bases line up with TRBD2. Trimming at V came to 0 bases and at J to 1 base, leaving 6 bases not matched to a gene. CDR1 is LGHNA, CDR2 YNFKEQ, per germline. The CDR3 extends over 17 amino acids.